This T cell receptor (beta chain) was captured in a study of blood T cell repertoires in COVID-19. CDR1 is DFQATT and CDR2 is SNEGSKA in the germline V gene (reference sequence). Trimming removed 7 bases at V and 7 bases at J, with 10 bases between. This CDR3 is 10 amino acids long. Profiling relied on immunoSEQ multiplex PCR, and the TCRdb table lists in-frame clones only, not all of them. The sample lists some 220,000 clones, roughly 88% occurring once. This chain links TRBV20-1 with TRBJ1-2, with D possibly TRBD1 on 5 matching bases. The sample taken for sequencing was PBMCs or T cells enriched from blood (not recorded which). The clonotype originates from a woman between 35 and 50 years old with acute COVID-19. CDR3 bases: TGCAGTGTTCCAGGGTTTGGCTACACCTTC. Residues: CSVPGFGYTF.